This is a list of T cell receptor beta chains from one sample in a study of T cell repertoires in cytomegalovirus infection. TCRdb reanalysed the reads using MiXCR and keeps one entry per CDR3 protein. The table lists more than 95,000 distinct CDR3 sequences, 32% of them singletons. These TCRs' antigens remain unknown. Sequencing used CD8+ T cells from cultured PBMCs, obtained from culture after CMV antigen stimulation. The receptors shown here come from a human donor in good health (CMV status not recorded). Some clones in this sample may be carry-over from other donors' samples. Both conserved end residues are part of each CDR3. The order of the fields is V gene, clone size, J gene, D gene, CDR3 protein, CDR3 DNA. D genes are given only for firm matches. Clone size appears in some rows only: once, few, many, or a class for an expanded clone.

V gene: TRBV12-3/TRBV12-4
clone size: -
J gene: TRBJ1-4
D gene: TRBD1
CDR3 protein: CASSSGTVSEKLFF
CDR3 DNA: TGTGCCAGCAGTTCCGGGACAGTCTCTGAAAAACTGTTTTTT

V gene: TRBV7-6
clone size: few
J gene: TRBJ2-1
D gene: -
CDR3 protein: CASSFGGFNEQFF
CDR3 DNA: TGTGCCAGCAGCTTCGGAGGGTTCAATGAGCAGTTCTTC

V gene: TRBV2
clone size: -
J gene: TRBJ1-5
D gene: -
CDR3 protein: CASSDNGNQPQHF
CDR3 DNA: TGTGCCAGCAGTGATAACGGGAATCAGCCCCAGCATTTT

V gene: TRBV19
clone size: few
J gene: TRBJ1-2
D gene: TRBD1
CDR3 protein: CASRYFRTGRSYGYTF
CDR3 DNA: TGTGCCAGCAGATACTTCCGGACAGGGAGAAGCTATGGCTACACCTTC

V gene: TRBV18
clone size: -
J gene: TRBJ2-7
D gene: TRBD1
CDR3 protein: CASSPSGQRYNWEQYF
CDR3 DNA: TGTGCCAGCTCACCCTCGGGACAGCGATACAATTGGGAGCAGTACTTC

V gene: TRBV7-6
clone size: many
J gene: TRBJ2-7
D gene: -
CDR3 protein: CASSWGNTYEQYF
CDR3 DNA: TGTGCCAGCAGCTGGGGGAACACCTACGAGCAGTACTTC

V gene: TRBV7-6
clone size: -
J gene: TRBJ2-2
D gene: -
CDR3 protein: CASSLWEVGRNTGELFF
CDR3 DNA: TGTGCCAGCAGCTTATGGGAGGTCGGGAGGAACACCGGGGAGCTGTTTTTT

V gene: TRBV6-1
clone size: -
J gene: TRBJ2-1
D gene: -
CDR3 protein: CASHRAYQYNEQFF
CDR3 DNA: TGTGCCAGCCACAGGGCCTACCAATACAATGAGCAGTTCTTC

V gene: TRBV4-3
clone size: -
J gene: TRBJ2-3
D gene: -
CDR3 protein: CASSQATVGLNPDTQYF
CDR3 DNA: TGCGCCAGCAGCCAAGCCACAGTAGGGCTTAACCCAGATACGCAGTATTTT

V gene: TRBV7-6
clone size: -
J gene: TRBJ2-7
D gene: -
CDR3 protein: CASSFDIGYEQYF
CDR3 DNA: TGTGCCAGCAGCTTCGACATCGGCTACGAGCAGTACTTC

V gene: TRBV27
clone size: few
J gene: TRBJ1-6
D gene: -
CDR3 protein: CASSSTPGGSSYNSPLHF
CDR3 DNA: TGTGCCAGCAGCTCTACCCCCGGCGGAAGCTCCTATAATTCACCCCTCCACTTT

V gene: TRBV9
clone size: few
J gene: TRBJ2-7
D gene: TRBD1
CDR3 protein: CASSVVPTGVYEQYF
CDR3 DNA: TGTGCCAGCAGCGTCGTACCGACAGGGGTCTACGAGCAGTACTTC

V gene: TRBV7-6
clone size: many
J gene: TRBJ2-3
D gene: TRBD2
CDR3 protein: CASSPGGASDTQYF
CDR3 DNA: TGTGCCAGCAGCCCGGGGGGGGCGTCAGATACGCAGTATTTT

V gene: TRBV19
clone size: -
J gene: TRBJ2-7
D gene: TRBD1
CDR3 protein: CASSFRDRPYEQYF
CDR3 DNA: TGTGCCAGTAGTTTCCGGGACAGGCCCTACGAGCAGTACTTC

V gene: TRBV19
clone size: few
J gene: TRBJ2-1
D gene: TRBD2
CDR3 protein: CASSLAGGIWHEQFF
CDR3 DNA: TGTGCCAGTAGTTTAGCGGGGGGGATTTGGCATGAGCAGTTCTTC

V gene: TRBV7-3
clone size: -
J gene: TRBJ2-3
D gene: TRBD1
CDR3 protein: CASSPGQGATDTQYF
CDR3 DNA: TGTGCCAGCAGTCCAGGACAGGGGGCAACAGATACGCAGTATTTT

V gene: TRBV6-5
clone size: -
J gene: TRBJ1-1
D gene: -
CDR3 protein: CASSYSLGWDTEAFF
CDR3 DNA: TGTGCCAGCAGTTACTCGCTGGGTTGGGACACTGAAGCTTTCTTT

V gene: TRBV6-2/TRBV6-3
clone size: -
J gene: TRBJ2-7
D gene: -
CDR3 protein: CASSYFLGSTYEQYF
CDR3 DNA: TGTGCCAGCAGTTACTTCCTCGGCAGCACCTACGAGCAGTACTTC

V gene: TRBV20-1
clone size: many
J gene: TRBJ1-4
D gene: -
CDR3 protein: CSARPPPGGEKLFF
CDR3 DNA: TGCAGTGCTAGGCCCCCTCCTGGCGGTGAAAAACTGTTTTTT

V gene: TRBV4-1
clone size: -
J gene: TRBJ2-1
D gene: TRBD2
CDR3 protein: CASSQSAGLAYEQFF
CDR3 DNA: TGCGCCAGCAGCCAATCAGCGGGACTAGCATATGAGCAGTTCTTC

V gene: TRBV7-9
clone size: few
J gene: TRBJ1-5
D gene: -
CDR3 protein: CASSVDGFSNQPQHF
CDR3 DNA: TGTGCCAGCAGCGTAGATGGTTTCAGCAATCAGCCCCAGCATTTT

V gene: TRBV7-2
clone size: few
J gene: TRBJ2-3
D gene: TRBD1
CDR3 protein: CASSPRGQTDTQYF
CDR3 DNA: TGTGCCAGCAGCCCCAGGGGGCAGACAGATACGCAGTATTTT

V gene: TRBV28
clone size: -
J gene: TRBJ1-5
D gene: -
CDR3 protein: CASRDTRGEYSNQPQHF
CDR3 DNA: TGTGCCAGCAGAGATACCCGAGGGGAATATAGCAATCAGCCCCAGCATTTT

V gene: TRBV15
clone size: -
J gene: TRBJ1-5
D gene: -
CDR3 protein: CASTQGTRNQPQHF
CDR3 DNA: TGTGCCTCAACGCAGGGGACCCGCAATCAGCCCCAGCATTTT

V gene: TRBV4-2
clone size: -
J gene: TRBJ2-5
D gene: TRBD2
CDR3 protein: CASSKRTSGGAETQYF
CDR3 DNA: TGTGCCAGCAGCAAACGGACTAGCGGGGGGGCGGAGACCCAGTACTTC

V gene: TRBV7-2
clone size: -
J gene: TRBJ2-7
D gene: -
CDR3 protein: CASSLDTGLEYEQYF
CDR3 DNA: TGTGCCAGCAGCTTAGATACGGGTCTAGAATACGAGCAGTACTTC

V gene: TRBV27
clone size: -
J gene: TRBJ1-2
D gene: -
CDR3 protein: CASSLSGRGWGYTF
CDR3 DNA: TGTGCCAGCAGTTTATCTGGCAGGGGATGGGGCTACACCTTC

V gene: TRBV6-6
clone size: once
J gene: TRBJ1-5
D gene: -
CDR3 protein: CASSRRTDNQPQHF
CDR3 DNA: TGTGCCAGCAGCAGGCGGACAGACAATCAGCCCCAGCATTTT